Reported below is one T cell receptor beta chain. The junction shows a germline mismatch at one end, possibly a read error. Germline CDR1 is SGHTA and CDR2 is FQGNSA. CDR3 length: 15 amino acids. PCR was performed a second time for about 6 to 12 cycles using a sample-barcoded 5' primer and a J-beta primer mix. TCRdb reprocessed the 5' RACE reads via MiXCR and lists one record per CDR3 protein. Seen here are 1.5 million to 2 million distinct CDR3 sequences, 28% observed once, and the top ten hold about 7.7%. These data come from a study of blood T cells in healthy people across ages. The sample consisted of blood. This TCR derives from a woman under 40 in good health. J is TRBJ1-1 and V is TRBV7-2; TRBD1 matches 7 bases. CDR3 sequence (DNA): TGTGCCAGCAGCAGCTGGGGACAGAGGAACACTGAAGCTGTCTTT. Its protein is CASSSWGQRNTEAVF.